This T cell receptor (beta chain) was identified during a study of blood T cell repertoires in COVID-19. Looking at the study overall: Acute and convalescent COVID-19 samples came from the United States, Italy and Spain. T cells, B-cell-depleted T cells, or PBMCs supplied cDNA or gDNA.

From germline, CDR1 is SGDLS and CDR2 YYNGEE. V was cut by 7 bases and J by 5 bases, with 9 bases left in between. The CDR3 runs to 12 residues. This clone was detected only once. Residents of about two dozen US areas, aged about 18 to 89 years, made up the participants. Participant-given clinical history determined each cohort assignment. Clones were sequenced by immunoSEQ multiplex PCR, and TCRdb holds only the in-frame ones, with some missing. The sample includes approximately 290,000 clones, 90% of them seen just once. This chain connects TRBV9 to TRBJ1-4; D is unresolved. Sequencing was done on a sample of PBMCs or T cells enriched from blood (not recorded which). The receptor's source is a young woman with acute COVID-19. CDR3 bases: TGTGCCAGCTCCAGATTGAATGAAAAACTGTTTTTT. Protein: CASSRLNEKLFF.